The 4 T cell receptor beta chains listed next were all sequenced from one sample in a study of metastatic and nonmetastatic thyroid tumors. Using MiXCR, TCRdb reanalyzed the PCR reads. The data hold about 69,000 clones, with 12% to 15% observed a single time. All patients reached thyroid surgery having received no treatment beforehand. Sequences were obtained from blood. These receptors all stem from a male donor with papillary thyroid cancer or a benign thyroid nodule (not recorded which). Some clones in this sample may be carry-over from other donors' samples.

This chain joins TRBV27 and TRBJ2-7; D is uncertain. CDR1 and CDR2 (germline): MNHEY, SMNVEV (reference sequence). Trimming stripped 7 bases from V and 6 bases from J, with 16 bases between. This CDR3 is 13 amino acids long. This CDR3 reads CASTTQMGAEQYF. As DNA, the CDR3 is TGTGCCAGCACCACCCAGATGGGTGCCGAGCAGTACTTC.

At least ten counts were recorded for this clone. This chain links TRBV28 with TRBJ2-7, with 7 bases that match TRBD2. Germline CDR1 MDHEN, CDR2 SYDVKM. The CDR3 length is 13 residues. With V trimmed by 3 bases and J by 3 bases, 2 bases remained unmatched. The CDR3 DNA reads TGTGCCAGCAGTTTTGGGGGGGGCTACGAGCAGTACTTC. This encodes CASSFGGGYEQYF. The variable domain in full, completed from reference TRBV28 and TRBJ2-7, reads DVKVTQSSRYLVKRTGEKVFLECVQDMDHENMFWYRQDPGLGLRLIYFSYDVKMKEKGDIPEGYSVSREKKERFSLILESASTNQTSMYLCASSFGGGYEQYFGPGTRLTVT.

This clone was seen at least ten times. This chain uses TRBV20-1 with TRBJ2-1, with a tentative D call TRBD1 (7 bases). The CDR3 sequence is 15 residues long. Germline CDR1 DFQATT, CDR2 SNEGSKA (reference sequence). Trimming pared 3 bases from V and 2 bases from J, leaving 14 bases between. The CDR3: CSARGGQQAYNEQFF. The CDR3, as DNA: TGCAGTGCTAGGGGGGGACAGCAGGCCTACAATGAGCAGTTCTTC.

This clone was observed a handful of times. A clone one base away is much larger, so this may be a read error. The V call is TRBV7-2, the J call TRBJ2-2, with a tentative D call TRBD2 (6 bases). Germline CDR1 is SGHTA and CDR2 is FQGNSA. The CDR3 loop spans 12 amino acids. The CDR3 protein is CAGSLLAVELFF. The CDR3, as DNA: TGTGCCGGCAGCCTCTTAGCGGTGGAGCTGTTTTTT. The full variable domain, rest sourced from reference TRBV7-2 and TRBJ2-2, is GAGVSQSPSNKVTEKGKDVELRCDPISGHTALYWYRQSLGQGLEFLIYFQGNSAPDKSGLPSDRFSAERTGGSVSTLTIQRTQQEDSAVYLCAGSLLAVELFFGEGSRLTVL.